This entry lists 9 T cell receptor beta chains sequenced from one sample in a study of shared clonotypes between healthy human individuals. TCRdb's table, derived via immunoSEQ multiplex PCR, lists solely in-frame clones and lacks some. Of over a million clones in the sample, approximately 80% were seen once. The sample comprised memory CD4+ T cells from PBMCs. Subset specified: CD45RA-negative fraction. Receptors were obtained from a man younger than 35 in good health. Some clones in this sample may be carry-over from other donors' samples.

This clone was observed at least ten times. Different DNA sequences within this sample yield the same CDR3. The chain links TRBV29-1 to TRBJ1-4; no clear D. This CDR3 has 11 residues. Deletions cut 4 bases from V and 5 bases from J, with 5 bases between. Germline CDR1 reads SQVTM; CDR2 reads ANQGSEA. The CDR3 DNA reads as TGCAGCGTTGCTTTCAATGAAAAACTGTTTTTT. The encoded protein is CSVAFNEKLFF.

This chain connects TRBV9 to TRBJ1-2; D perhaps matches TRBD1 (6 bases). The CDR3 covers 16 residues. Trimming removed 0 bases from V and 4 bases from J, with 16 bases in between. CDR1 and CDR2 (germline): SGDLS, YYNGEE. The CDR3: CASSVGTGNSIYGYTF. The CDR3 DNA is TGTGCCAGCAGCGTAGGTACAGGGAACTCTATCTATGGCTACACCTTC.

This clone was seen more than once but under ten times. V and J are TRBV2 and TRBJ2-7; D gene uncertain. The V gene's germline CDR1 is SNHLY and CDR2 FYNNEI. The CDR3 loop spans 13 amino acids. Trimming removed 4 bases at V and 0 bases at J, with 7 bases between. CDR3 residues: CASSGVGSYEQYF. The CDR3 coding sequence is TGTGCCAGCAGTGGGGTGGGCTCCTACGAGCAGTACTTC.

This chain connects TRBV7-9 to TRBJ1-1; TRBD1 might be the D (6 bases). The germline CDR1 and CDR2 sequences are SEHNR and FQNEAQ (reference sequence). With 5 bases removed from V and 0 bases from J, the gap between germline ends came to 16 bases. This CDR3 comprises 16 residues. The CDR3 spells CASSPRPGDMNTEAFF. The DNA for the CDR3 is TGTGCCAGCAGCCCTCGCCCAGGGGACATGAACACTGAAGCTTTCTTT.

This clone was found a few times. This chain links TRBV5-1 with TRBJ1-4, with 7 bases identical to TRBD1. The V gene end was trimmed by 3 bases and the J gene end by 4 bases; junction bases not matched to a gene: 3. Germline CDR1 and CDR2: SGHRS and YFSETQ. This CDR3 comprises 14 residues. The CDR3 sequence is CASSWTGLNEKLFF. The CDR3 coding sequence is TGCGCCAGCAGCTGGACAGGACTTAATGAAAAACTGTTTTTT.

The V call is TRBV11-3, the J call TRBJ2-7; a weak D match, TRBD2 (6 bases). Germline assignment: CDR1 SGHNT and CDR2 YENEEA. Trimming shortened V by 9 bases and J by 5 bases, and 17 bases separated the two germline ends. This CDR3 is 13 amino acids long. CDR3 amino acids: CASSGLQMDEQYF. The CDR3 DNA follows: TGTGCCAGTTCGGGACTCCAGATGGACGAGCAGTACTTC.

This rearrangement joins TRBV7-3 to TRBJ2-7, with TRBD1 identical over 9 bases. V was clipped by 3 bases and J by 4 bases; unmatched bases: 4. Germline values: CDR1 SGHTA, CDR2 FQGTGA. The CDR3 runs 14 residues. CDR3 sequence reads: CASSFRDRVYEQYF. In DNA form, the CDR3 reads TGTGCCAGCAGCTTCCGGGACAGGGTTTACGAGCAGTACTTC. Full variable domain (remainder filled in from reference TRBV7-3 and TRBJ2-7): GAGVSQTPSNKVTEKGKYVELRCDPISGHTALYWYRQSLGQGPEFLIYFQGTGAADDSGLPNDRFFAVRPEGSVSTLKIQRTERGDSAVYLCASSFRDRVYEQYFGPGTRLTVT.

The sample holds a few counts of this clone. The V call is TRBV4-1, the J call TRBJ2-7; TRBD2 matches at 11 bases. V was pared by 0 bases and J by 6 bases, with 4 bases of the junction left unmatched. CDR3 size: 15 residues. Germline CDR1 and CDR2: MGHRA and YSYEKL. CDR3 amino acids: CASSQDSLAGGEQYF. The CDR3 DNA follows: TGCGCCAGCAGCCAAGACTCTCTAGCGGGAGGCGAGCAGTACTTC.

The V and J genes are TRBV9 and TRBJ2-5, with D perhaps being TRBD1 or TRBD2 (5 bases each). V gave up 3 bases and J gave up 3 bases, with 18 bases separating them. The CDR3 is 16 residues long. The germline gives CDR1 SGDLS, CDR2 YYNGEE. The CDR3 here is CASSGATWDGKETQYF. In nucleotides, the CDR3 is TGTGCCAGCAGCGGGGCAACTTGGGACGGAAAAGAGACCCAGTACTTC.